The rows below give T cell receptor beta chains drawn from one sample of a study of beta chain features in type 1 diabetes. Produced via immunoSEQ multiplex PCR; TCRdb's table is partial and in-frame only. The data contain fewer than 45,000 clones, around 64% of them seen just once; the ten biggest clones take up approximately 2%. The sequenced material came from Tregs from blood. Receptors were obtained from a young woman in good health. The CDR3 runs from the conserved cysteine through the conserved F or W. Fields, in order: clone size, J gene, V gene, D gene, CDR3 protein, CDR3 DNA. The D gene is left open where the match is weak. Part of the rows lack a size; the others show once, few, many or a class for expanded clones.

medium-sized,TRBJ1-1,TRBV11-1,TRBD1,CASSISTGETEAFF,TGTGCCAGCAGCATATCGACAGGGGAGACTGAAGCTTTCTTT
NA,TRBJ2-1,TRBV30,TRBD1,CAWSDRDRGRNEQFF,TGTGCCTGGAGTGACCGGGACAGGGGTAGGAATGAGCAGTTCTTC
NA,TRBJ2-3,TRBV5-5,NA,CASSLQLTDTQYF,TGTGCCAGCAGCCTACAGTTAACAGATACGCAGTATTTT
NA,TRBJ1-1,TRBV18,NA,CASSPLGRVSGVEAFF,TGTGCCAGCTCACCCCTAGGCAGGGTGTCGGGGGTTGAAGCTTTCTTT
NA,TRBJ2-1,TRBV6-6,NA,CASRGGGGPGEQFF,TGTGCCAGCAGGGGGGGAGGGGGGCCAGGGGAGCAGTTCTTC
few,TRBJ2-7,TRBV12-2,NA,CASRLYWQGGPRYEQYF,TGTGCAAGTCGCTTATATTGGCAAGGGGGTCCGAGATACGAGCAGTACTTC
NA,TRBJ2-1,TRBV7-9,NA,CASSPFNEQFF,TGTGCCAGCAGCCCCTTCAATGAGCAGTTCTTC
NA,TRBJ2-1,TRBV29-1,TRBD2,CSVRGGRALPSYNEQFF,TGCAGCGTTCGGGGCGGGAGGGCCCTCCCCTCCTACAATGAGCAGTTCTTC
NA,TRBJ2-3,TRBV7-6,NA,CASSSIRGPHTDTQYF,TGTGCCAGCAGCTCTATCAGGGGACCCCACACAGATACGCAGTATTTT
NA,TRBJ2-3,TRBV30,NA,CAWSKQGRTDTQYF,TGTGCCTGGAGTAAACAGGGAAGGACAGATACGCAGTATTTT
NA,TRBJ2-1,TRBV30,NA,CAWSVLSGVYNEQFF,TGTGCCTGGAGTGTACTTAGCGGTGTCTACAATGAGCAGTTCTTC
NA,TRBJ2-3,TRBV7-3,TRBD2,CASSPSGLATQYF,TGTGCCAGCAGCCCGTCGGGACTAGCTACGCAGTATTTT
NA,TRBJ2-1,TRBV19,NA,CASSVIKSSYNEQFF,TGTGCCAGTAGCGTAATAAAGAGCTCCTACAATGAGCAGTTCTTC
few,TRBJ1-5,TRBV19,NA,CASSMGASNQPQHF,TGTGCCAGTAGTATGGGGGCCAGCAATCAGCCCCAGCATTTT
NA,TRBJ2-1,TRBV14,TRBD2,CASSQGLAGDGEQFF,TGTGCCAGCAGCCAGGGACTAGCGGGAGATGGTGAGCAGTTCTTC
few,TRBJ1-4,TRBV4-3,NA,CASSQDYGGGGNEKLFF,TGCGCCAGCAGCCAAGATTATGGTGGCGGTGGGAATGAAAAACTGTTTTTT
NA,TRBJ2-5,TRBV9,TRBD1,CASSPWDRGKEETQYF,TGTGCCAGCAGCCCCTGGGACAGGGGGAAGGAAGAGACCCAGTACTTC
NA,TRBJ1-2,TRBV25-1,NA,CASSGTAASYGYTF,TGTGCCAGCAGTGGGACAGCCGCCTCCTATGGCTACACCTTC
NA,TRBJ2-4,TRBV6-5,NA,CASNYRQTKNIQYF,TGTGCCAGCAATTATCGACAGACCAAAAACATTCAGTACTTC
few,TRBJ2-2,TRBV10-3,NA,CAISETGIANTGELFF,TGTGCCATCAGTGAGACAGGGATCGCGAACACCGGGGAGCTGTTTTTT
NA,TRBJ2-5,TRBV7-8,TRBD2,CASSPVPGLGSQETQYF,TGTGCCAGCAGCCCCGTACCGGGACTAGGAAGCCAAGAGACCCAGTACTTC
NA,TRBJ2-3,TRBV28,NA,CASRIVRGRTDTQYF,TGTGCCAGCAGGATAGTCAGGGGGAGGACAGATACGCAGTATTTT
NA,TRBJ2-6,TRBV28,NA,CASSAPMGALRSGANVLTF,TGTGCCAGCAGTGCCCCGATGGGGGCGCTTAGATCCGGGGCCAACGTCCTGACTTTC
NA,TRBJ2-3,TRBV7-9,TRBD2,CASSPGLAADTQYF,TGTGCCAGCAGCCCAGGACTAGCGGCAGATACGCAGTATTTT